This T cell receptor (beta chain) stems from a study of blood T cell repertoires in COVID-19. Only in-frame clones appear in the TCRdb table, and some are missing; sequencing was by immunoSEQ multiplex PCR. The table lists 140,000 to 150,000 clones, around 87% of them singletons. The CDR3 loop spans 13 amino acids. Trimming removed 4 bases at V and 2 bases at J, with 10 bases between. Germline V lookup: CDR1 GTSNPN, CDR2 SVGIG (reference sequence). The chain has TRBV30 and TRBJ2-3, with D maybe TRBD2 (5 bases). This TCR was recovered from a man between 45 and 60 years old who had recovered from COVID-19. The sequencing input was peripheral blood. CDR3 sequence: CAWTEGYTDTQYF. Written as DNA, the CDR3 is TGTGCCTGGACCGAGGGCTACACAGATACGCAGTATTTT.